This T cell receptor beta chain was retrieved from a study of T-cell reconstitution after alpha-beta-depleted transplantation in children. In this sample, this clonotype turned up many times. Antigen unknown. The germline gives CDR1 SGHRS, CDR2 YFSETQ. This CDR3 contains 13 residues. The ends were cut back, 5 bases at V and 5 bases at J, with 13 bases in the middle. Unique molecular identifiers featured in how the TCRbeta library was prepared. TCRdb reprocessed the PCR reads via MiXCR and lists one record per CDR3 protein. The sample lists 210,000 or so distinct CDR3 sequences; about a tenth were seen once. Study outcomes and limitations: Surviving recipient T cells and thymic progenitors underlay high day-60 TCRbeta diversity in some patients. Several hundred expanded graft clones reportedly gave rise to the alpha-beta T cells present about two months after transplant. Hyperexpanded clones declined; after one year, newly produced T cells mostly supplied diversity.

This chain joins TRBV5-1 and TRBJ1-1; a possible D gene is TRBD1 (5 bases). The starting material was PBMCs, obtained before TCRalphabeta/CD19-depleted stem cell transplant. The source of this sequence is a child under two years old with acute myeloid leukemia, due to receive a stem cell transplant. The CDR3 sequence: CASRFQGGTEAFF. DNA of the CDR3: TGCGCCAGCAGATTTCAGGGAGGGACTGAAGCTTTCTTT.